The 3 T cell receptor beta chains below were found in one sample sequenced in a study of OX40 agonist ivuxolimab in advanced cancers. TCRdb's copy holds only in-frame clones and misses some; the assay was immunoSEQ multiplex PCR. The top ten clones hold around a fifth of a sample with about 36,000 clones, around 77% of them seen once. The sequencing used CD4+ or CD8+ T cells sorted from blood, collected in a trial of the OX40 agonist ivuxolimab. The receptors come from an adult with an advanced solid tumor such as melanoma, head and neck, liver or kidney cancer.

The chain uses TRBV5-1 and TRBJ2-7; possible D gene TRBD1, 6 bases. Germline values: CDR1 SGHRS, CDR2 YFSETQ. V lost 3 bases and J 4 bases, leaving 20 bases between the germline ends. The CDR3 contains 16 residues. The CDR3 is CASSSADRSNLYEQYF. The CDR3 DNA reads TGCGCCAGCAGCTCGGCCGACAGGAGTAACTTATACGAGCAGTACTTC.

The chain uses TRBV27 and TRBJ2-7, with 8 positions matching TRBD2. Germline CDR1 and CDR2: MNHEY and SMNVEV (reference sequence). V lost 4 bases and J lost 7; bases outside the gene matches: 12. There are 15 residues in the CDR3. As DNA, the CDR3 is TGTGCCAGCAGTTCCGGCGCGGGAGGTGCCTGGGAGCAGTACTTC. Translating it yields CASSSGAGGAWEQYF.

CDR3 sequence: CASSFQGRYNEQFF. In DNA, the CDR3 is TGTGCCAGCAGTTTCCAGGGAAGGTACAATGAGCAGTTCTTC. The genes are TRBV27 and TRBJ2-1; maybe TRBD1 (5 bases). CDR3 length: 14 amino acids. The ends were cut back, 3 bases at V and 4 bases at J, with 10 bases in the middle. Germline loops: CDR1 MNHEY, CDR2 SMNVEV (reference sequence).